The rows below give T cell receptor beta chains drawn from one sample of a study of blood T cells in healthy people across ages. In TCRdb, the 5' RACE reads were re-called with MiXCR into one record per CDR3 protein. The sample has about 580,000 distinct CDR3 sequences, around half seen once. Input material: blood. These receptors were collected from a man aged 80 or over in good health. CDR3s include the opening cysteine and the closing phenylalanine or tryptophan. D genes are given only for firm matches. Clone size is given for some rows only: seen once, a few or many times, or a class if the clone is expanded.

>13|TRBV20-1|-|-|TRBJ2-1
TGCAGTGCTAGAGATAGGACTTACAATGAGCAGTTCTTC
CSARDRTYNEQFF
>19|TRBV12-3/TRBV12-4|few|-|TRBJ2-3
TGTGCCAGCAGTCCATCTAAAGGGACCCGCTATATTAGCGGAGATACGCAGTATTTT
CASSPSKGTRYISGDTQYF
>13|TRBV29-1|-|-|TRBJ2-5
TGCAGCACTTTAGGAGGGGGGAGGGAGACCCAGTACTTC
CSTLGGGRETQYF
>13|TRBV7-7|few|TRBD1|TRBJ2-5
TGTGCTAGCAGCGTTACAGGGGAAGAGACCCAGTACTTC
CASSVTGEETQYF
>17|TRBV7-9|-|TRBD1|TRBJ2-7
TGTGCCAGCAACCCCCGGTCTCCGGGACAGAGAGTCTACGAGCAGTACTTC
CASNPRSPGQRVYEQYF
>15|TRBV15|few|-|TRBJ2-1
TGTGCCACCAGCAGAGAGGCTAGCCGGAATAATGAGCAGTTCTTC
CATSREASRNNEQFF
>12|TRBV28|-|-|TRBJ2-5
TGTGCCAGCAGTTTAGGCCCAGGAGGGCAGTACTTC
CASSLGPGGQYF
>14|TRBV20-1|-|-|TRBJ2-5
TGCAGTGCCAGGACACCCGGGTACCAAGAGACCCAGTACTTC
CSARTPGYQETQYF
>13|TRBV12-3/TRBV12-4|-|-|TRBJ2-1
TGTGCCAGCAGCCGGGTCCCCCATCCGGAGCAGTTCTTC
CASSRVPHPEQFF
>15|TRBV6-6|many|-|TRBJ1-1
TGTGCCAGCAGTTACTCAGGGCAGGGAAACACTGAAGCTTTCTTT
CASSYSGQGNTEAFF
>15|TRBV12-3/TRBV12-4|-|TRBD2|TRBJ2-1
TGTGCCAGCACCCAGGCGATAGCGGGGCCCAACGAGCAGTTCTTC
CASTQAIAGPNEQFF
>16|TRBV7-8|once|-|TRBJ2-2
TGTGCCAGCAGCTTAGCGGGACTCCCGGACACCGGGGAGCTGTTTTTT
CASSLAGLPDTGELFF
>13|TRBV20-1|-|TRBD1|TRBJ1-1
TGCACTCAGGCGGGACAGGGGAACACTGAAGCTTTCTTT
CTQAGQGNTEAFF
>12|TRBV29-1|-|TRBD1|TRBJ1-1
TGCAGCGTTCGTACAGGGGTGACTGAAGCTTTCTTT
CSVRTGVTEAFF
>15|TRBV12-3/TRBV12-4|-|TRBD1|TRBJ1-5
TGTGCCAGCAGTCTCGACAGGGGTGAAGATCAGCCCCAGCATTTT
CASSLDRGEDQPQHF
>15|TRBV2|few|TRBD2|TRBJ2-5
TGTGCCAGCAGTGAAGCGAGGACTAGCGGAAAGACCCAGTACTTC
CASSEARTSGKTQYF
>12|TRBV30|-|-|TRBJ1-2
TGTGCCTGGAGTCCCGGGACAACGGGGTACACCTTC
CAWSPGTTGYTF
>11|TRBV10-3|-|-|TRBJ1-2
TGTGCCATCAGTGAACGAGGCGGCTACACCTTC
CAISERGGYTF
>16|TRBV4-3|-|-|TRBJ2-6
TGCGCCGGCAGCCAAGATCAAGGGTTCAGGGCCAACGTCCTGACTTTC
CAGSQDQGFRANVLTF